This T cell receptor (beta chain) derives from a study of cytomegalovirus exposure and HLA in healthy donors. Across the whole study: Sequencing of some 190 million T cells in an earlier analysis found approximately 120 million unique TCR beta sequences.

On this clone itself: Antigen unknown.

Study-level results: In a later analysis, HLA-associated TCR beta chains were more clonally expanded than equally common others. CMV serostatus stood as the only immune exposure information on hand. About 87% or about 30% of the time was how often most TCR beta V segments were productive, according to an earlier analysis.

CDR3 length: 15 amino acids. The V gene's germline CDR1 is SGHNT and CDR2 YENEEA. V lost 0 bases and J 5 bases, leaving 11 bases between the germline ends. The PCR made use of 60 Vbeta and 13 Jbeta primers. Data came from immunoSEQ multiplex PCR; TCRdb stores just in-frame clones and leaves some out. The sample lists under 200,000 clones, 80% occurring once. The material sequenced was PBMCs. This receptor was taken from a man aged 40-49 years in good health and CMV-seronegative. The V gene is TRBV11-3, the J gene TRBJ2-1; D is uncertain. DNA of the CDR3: TGTGCCAGCAGCTTAGATTATGGGCTGAACAATGAGCAGTTCTTC. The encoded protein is CASSLDYGLNNEQFF.